The rows below give T cell receptor beta chains drawn from one sample of a study of T-cell reconstitution after alpha-beta-depleted transplantation in children. MiXCR was run by TCRdb on the PCR reads, yielding one entry per CDR3 protein. The sample has about 110,000 distinct CDR3 sequences, about 9.3% seen once. Sequenced material: PBMCs, taken before TCRalphabeta/CD19-depleted stem cell transplant. The receptors derive from a boy aged 2 to 10 with acute lymphoblastic leukemia, due to receive a stem cell transplant. Each CDR3 is given with its conserved first and last residue. D genes are given only for firm matches. Rows give clone size only sometimes, using once, few, many, or a class for an expanded clone.

j_gene: TRBJ1-4
d_gene: NA
v_gene: TRBV12-3/TRBV12-4
abundance: many
CDR3nt: TGTGCCAGCAGTCATGGGGCAGCCACCCCTACTAATGAAAAACTGTTTTTT
CDR3aa: CASSHGAATPTNEKLFF

j_gene: TRBJ2-6
d_gene: TRBD1
v_gene: TRBV5-1
abundance: many
CDR3nt: TGCGCCAGCAGCTCGGACAGGAGAAGCTCTGGGGCCAACGTCCTGACTTTC
CDR3aa: CASSSDRRSSGANVLTF

j_gene: TRBJ2-1
d_gene: TRBD2
v_gene: TRBV7-9
abundance: NA
CDR3nt: TGTGCCAGCAGCTTTCTAGCGGGGACCTACAATGAGCAGTTCTTC
CDR3aa: CASSFLAGTYNEQFF

j_gene: TRBJ1-5
d_gene: NA
v_gene: TRBV4-2
abundance: many
CDR3nt: TGTGCCAGCAGCCAAGAGACAGGCGCAGGTCAGCCCCAGCATTTT
CDR3aa: CASSQETGAGQPQHF

j_gene: TRBJ1-1
d_gene: TRBD1
v_gene: TRBV20-1
abundance: NA
CDR3nt: TGCAGTGCCGAAACGGGGACAGGCCCCACTGAAGCTTTCTTT
CDR3aa: CSAETGTGPTEAFF

j_gene: TRBJ2-5
d_gene: TRBD1
v_gene: TRBV4-1
abundance: NA
CDR3nt: TGCGCCAGCAGCCAAGATCCAGGGGGCGGACAAGAGACCCAGTACTTC
CDR3aa: CASSQDPGGGQETQYF

j_gene: TRBJ2-1
d_gene: NA
v_gene: TRBV6-1
abundance: few
CDR3nt: TGTGCCAGCAGTGAAGCCCGGATTCCGGGACATCTGAACAATGAGCAGTTCTTC
CDR3aa: CASSEARIPGHLNNEQFF

j_gene: TRBJ2-7
d_gene: TRBD2
v_gene: TRBV3-1
abundance: NA
CDR3nt: TGTGCCAGCAGCCGCGGACTAGCGCTGACCTACGAGCAGTACTTC
CDR3aa: CASSRGLALTYEQYF

j_gene: TRBJ2-7
d_gene: TRBD2
v_gene: TRBV28
abundance: NA
CDR3nt: TGTGCCAGCAGTTCAGGACTAGCGGGAGCCCACTTC
CDR3aa: CASSSGLAGAHF

j_gene: TRBJ2-7
d_gene: TRBD1
v_gene: TRBV11-2
abundance: few
CDR3nt: TGTGCCAGCAGCTTTGACAGGGGGTACGAGCAGTACTTC
CDR3aa: CASSFDRGYEQYF

j_gene: TRBJ2-5
d_gene: NA
v_gene: TRBV11-2
abundance: NA
CDR3nt: TGTGCCAGCAGCTTAGGCGCGGAGACCCAGTACTTC
CDR3aa: CASSLGAETQYF

j_gene: TRBJ2-3
d_gene: TRBD2
v_gene: TRBV7-9
abundance: many
CDR3nt: TGTGCCTGGCCGGGGGGTCGGACAGATACGCAGTATTTT
CDR3aa: CAWPGGRTDTQYF

j_gene: TRBJ2-5
d_gene: TRBD1
v_gene: TRBV18
abundance: NA
CDR3nt: TGTGCCAGCTCACAGGGGACAGGGGAGACCCAGTACTTC
CDR3aa: CASSQGTGETQYF

j_gene: TRBJ1-3
d_gene: NA
v_gene: TRBV7-8
abundance: NA
CDR3nt: TGTGCCAGCAGCTCCTGGGCCCGCTCTGGAAACACCATATATTTT
CDR3aa: CASSSWARSGNTIYF

j_gene: TRBJ1-1
d_gene: NA
v_gene: TRBV18
abundance: NA
CDR3nt: TGTGCCAGCTCCCCCGGACAGTTCACTGAAGCTTTCTTT
CDR3aa: CASSPGQFTEAFF

j_gene: TRBJ1-2
d_gene: NA
v_gene: TRBV12-3/TRBV12-4
abundance: many
CDR3nt: TGTGCCAGCAGTTTCGGCAGGCGGTATGGCTACACCTTC
CDR3aa: CASSFGRRYGYTF

j_gene: TRBJ2-1
d_gene: TRBD2
v_gene: TRBV20-1
abundance: few
CDR3nt: TGCAGTGCTAGAGATCATGTGGGACTAAAATTGGTCGACTCCTACAATGAGCAGTTCTTC
CDR3aa: CSARDHVGLKLVDSYNEQFF

j_gene: TRBJ2-5
d_gene: NA
v_gene: TRBV18
abundance: NA
CDR3nt: TGTGCCAGCTCACCACCCATCCCAGAGACCCAGTACTTC
CDR3aa: CASSPPIPETQYF

j_gene: TRBJ2-3
d_gene: NA
v_gene: TRBV29-1
abundance: few
CDR3nt: TGCAGCGTGATTGGAGCCCCCGGCCCAGATACGCAGTATTTT
CDR3aa: CSVIGAPGPDTQYF

j_gene: TRBJ1-4
d_gene: NA
v_gene: TRBV27
abundance: NA
CDR3nt: TGTGCCAGCAGGAGGGGAGGTGAAAAACTGTTTTTT
CDR3aa: CASRRGGEKLFF

j_gene: TRBJ2-7
d_gene: NA
v_gene: TRBV5-1
abundance: few
CDR3nt: TGCGCCAGCAGCTTGCTGGGGGCCGCAGGGTACGAGCAGTACTTC
CDR3aa: CASSLLGAAGYEQYF

j_gene: TRBJ2-7
d_gene: TRBD1
v_gene: TRBV20-1
abundance: few
CDR3nt: TGCAGTGCAAGCCCCCGGACAGGTGCCTACGAGCAGTACTTC
CDR3aa: CSASPRTGAYEQYF

j_gene: TRBJ2-1
d_gene: TRBD2
v_gene: TRBV12-3/TRBV12-4
abundance: many
CDR3nt: TGTGCCAGCAGTTACCGGACTAGCGACTACAATGAGCAGTTCTTC
CDR3aa: CASSYRTSDYNEQFF

j_gene: TRBJ2-3
d_gene: TRBD1
v_gene: TRBV20-1
abundance: many
CDR3nt: TGCAGTGCTGTACCTAGGGGGCGGACAGATACGCAGTATTTT
CDR3aa: CSAVPRGRTDTQYF

j_gene: TRBJ1-1
d_gene: NA
v_gene: TRBV6-1
abundance: NA
CDR3nt: TGTGCCAGCAGGCCTCCCGGCGGTATCAACACTGAAGCTTTCTTT
CDR3aa: CASRPPGGINTEAFF

j_gene: TRBJ2-5
d_gene: NA
v_gene: TRBV12-3/TRBV12-4
abundance: NA
CDR3nt: TGTGCCAGCAGTCCCCCGGGTGGGGAGACCCAGTACTTC
CDR3aa: CASSPPGGETQYF

j_gene: TRBJ2-1
d_gene: TRBD1
v_gene: TRBV6-5
abundance: many
CDR3nt: TGTGCCAGCAGTCGGACAGGGTTCCACAATGAGCAGTTCTTC
CDR3aa: CASSRTGFHNEQFF

j_gene: TRBJ2-1
d_gene: NA
v_gene: TRBV28
abundance: NA
CDR3nt: TGTGCCAGCAGTTGGGACCCCACGGAGGCCCGCTCCTACAATGAGCAGTTCTTC
CDR3aa: CASSWDPTEARSYNEQFF

j_gene: TRBJ2-3
d_gene: TRBD2
v_gene: TRBV20-1
abundance: many
CDR3nt: TGCAGTGCTCCAATAGCGGGGGGCACAGATACGCAGTATTTT
CDR3aa: CSAPIAGGTDTQYF

j_gene: TRBJ2-2
d_gene: NA
v_gene: TRBV15
abundance: many
CDR3nt: TGTGCCACCAGCAGAGACGGAAGGGTGACCGGGGAGCTGTTTTTT
CDR3aa: CATSRDGRVTGELFF

j_gene: TRBJ2-1
d_gene: NA
v_gene: TRBV5-6
abundance: few
CDR3nt: TGTGCCAGCAGCTTGGAGATTGAGCAGTTCTTC
CDR3aa: CASSLEIEQFF

j_gene: TRBJ2-1
d_gene: NA
v_gene: TRBV5-1
abundance: many
CDR3nt: TGCGCCAGCAGCCGCTCGGGGGATATGGTCAATGAGCAGTTCTTC
CDR3aa: CASSRSGDMVNEQFF

j_gene: TRBJ1-1
d_gene: TRBD1
v_gene: TRBV28
abundance: NA
CDR3nt: TGTGCCAGCAGTCCATGGACAGGGGCGAACACTGAAGCTTTCTTT
CDR3aa: CASSPWTGANTEAFF

j_gene: TRBJ2-5
d_gene: NA
v_gene: TRBV12-3/TRBV12-4
abundance: many
CDR3nt: TGTGCCAGCAGCCCACCCCCGGGACACCAGCAAGAGACCCAGTACTTC
CDR3aa: CASSPPPGHQQETQYF

j_gene: TRBJ2-1
d_gene: NA
v_gene: TRBV6-5
abundance: many
CDR3nt: TGTGCCAGCAGCCCAGTCTACAACTACAATGAGCAGTTCTTC
CDR3aa: CASSPVYNYNEQFF

j_gene: TRBJ1-5
d_gene: NA
v_gene: TRBV2
abundance: NA
CDR3nt: TGTGCCAGCAGTGAAGGGTTACGCAGCAATCAGCCCCAGCATTTT
CDR3aa: CASSEGLRSNQPQHF

j_gene: TRBJ2-3
d_gene: TRBD2
v_gene: TRBV19
abundance: NA
CDR3nt: TGTGCCAGTAGCACCCTAGCGGGATTCTCGGCAGATACGCAGTATTTT
CDR3aa: CASSTLAGFSADTQYF

j_gene: TRBJ2-1
d_gene: NA
v_gene: TRBV9
abundance: NA
CDR3nt: TGTGCCAGCTCCCGCGGGGACCGAAAAACGGCGGATGAGCAGTTCTTC
CDR3aa: CASSRGDRKTADEQFF

j_gene: TRBJ2-7
d_gene: NA
v_gene: TRBV5-1
abundance: NA
CDR3nt: TGCGCCAGCAGCGCCCGGGACCCAACCTACGAGCAGTACTTC
CDR3aa: CASSARDPTYEQYF

j_gene: TRBJ2-7
d_gene: TRBD1
v_gene: TRBV28
abundance: NA
CDR3nt: TGTGCCAGCAGTGAAAGACAGGGCAGCAACGAGCAGTACTTC
CDR3aa: CASSERQGSNEQYF

j_gene: TRBJ2-1
d_gene: TRBD2
v_gene: TRBV24-1
abundance: few
CDR3nt: TGTGCCACCAGTGATTTGCACACTAGCGGGAGTAATGAGCAGTTCTTC
CDR3aa: CATSDLHTSGSNEQFF